The source of this T cell receptor beta chain is a study of blood T cell repertoires in COVID-19. Here immunoSEQ multiplex PCR was the method, and the copy in TCRdb shows in-frame clones only, minus some. Among around 88,000 clones listed, 90% were seen once. This CDR3 has 13 amino acids. Germline values: CDR1 SGHTA, CDR2 FQGTGA. Trimming took off 5 bases at V and 1 base at J, with 8 bases between the two ends. The source of this sequence is a man in his fifties or sixties with acute or convalescent COVID-19. The V call is TRBV7-3, the J call TRBJ1-1, with a possible D match to TRBD1 (6 bases). Sequencing was performed on peripheral blood. Here the CDR3 reads CASSQDRNTEAFF. The CDR3 DNA sequence: TGTGCCAGCAGCCAGGACAGGAACACTGAAGCTTTCTTT.